This T cell receptor beta chain was recorded in a study of blood T cell repertoires in COVID-19. Assay: immunoSEQ multiplex PCR; the TCRdb copy retains only in-frame clones and omits some. The sample holds under 300,000 clones, roughly 86% seen once. Living in 24 US areas, the participants were between roughly 18 and 95 years of age. The specimen was PBMCs or T cells enriched from blood (not recorded which). This sequence was found in an older woman who had recovered from COVID-19.

CDR3: CASSVTGADTQYF. The DNA of the CDR3 is TGTGCCAGCAGTGTGACAGGTGCAGATACGCAGTATTTT. The chain carries TRBV6-4 and TRBJ2-3; possible D gene TRBD1, 6 bases. Germline loops: CDR1 MRHNA, CDR2 SNTAGT. Trimming removed 4 bases at V and 4 bases at J, with 9 bases between. The CDR3 loop spans 13 amino acids.